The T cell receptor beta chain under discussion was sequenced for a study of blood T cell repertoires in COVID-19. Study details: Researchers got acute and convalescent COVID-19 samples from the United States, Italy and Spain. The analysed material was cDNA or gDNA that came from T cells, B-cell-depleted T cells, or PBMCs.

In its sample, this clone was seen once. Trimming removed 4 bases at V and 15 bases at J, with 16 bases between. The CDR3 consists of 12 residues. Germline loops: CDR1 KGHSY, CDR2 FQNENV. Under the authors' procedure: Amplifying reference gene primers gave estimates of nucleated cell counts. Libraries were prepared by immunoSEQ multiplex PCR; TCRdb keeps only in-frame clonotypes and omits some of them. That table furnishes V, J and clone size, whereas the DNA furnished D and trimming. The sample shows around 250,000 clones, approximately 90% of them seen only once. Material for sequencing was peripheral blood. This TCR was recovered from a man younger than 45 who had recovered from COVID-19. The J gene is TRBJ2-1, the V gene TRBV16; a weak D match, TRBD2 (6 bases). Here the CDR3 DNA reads TGTGCCAGCAGCCTACGGTACGCGGGGCCGTTCTTC. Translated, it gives CASSLRYAGPFF.